Listed below are T cell receptor beta chains from one sample, sequenced in a study of T cells in Graves' hyperthyroidism and ophthalmopathy. TCRdb reprocessed the multiplex PCR reads via MiXCR and lists one record per CDR3 protein. The data hold roughly 280,000 distinct CDR3 sequences, with approximately 20% observed a single time. Sequenced: blood. These receptors were taken from a man aged 25 to 40 with Graves' ophthalmopathy. Both conserved end residues are part of each CDR3. The D gene is left open where the match is weak. Clone size is stated in some rows and not others, as once, few, many or a class when expanded.

size	V	J	D	CDR3	DNA
few	TRBV20-1	TRBJ2-7	-	CSARSLKGTSYEQYF	TGCAGTGCTAGATCCTTAAAGGGCACGTCCTACGAGCAGTACTTC
-	TRBV7-9	TRBJ1-1	TRBD1	CASSSRGREAFF	TGTGCCAGCAGCTCCAGGGGGCGGGAAGCTTTCTTT
-	TRBV15	TRBJ2-1	-	CATSRFRQGGNEQFF	TGTGCCACCAGCAGATTCCGACAGGGAGGCAATGAGCAGTTCTTC
many	TRBV12-3/TRBV12-4	TRBJ2-2	TRBD1	CASSYPTGAGGELFF	TGTGCCAGCAGTTACCCCACAGGGGCAGGCGGGGAGCTGTTTTTT
-	TRBV24-1	TRBJ2-1	TRBD2	CATSDWLAGGINEQFF	TGTGCCACCAGTGATTGGCTAGCGGGCGGAATCAATGAGCAGTTCTTC
few	TRBV19	TRBJ1-2	-	CASSIAGTFNYGYTF	TGTGCCAGTAGTATCGCCGGGACCTTTAACTATGGCTACACCTTC
-	TRBV7-9	TRBJ2-1	TRBD2	CASSFIRTRDNEQFF	TGTGCCAGCAGCTTTATCCGGACTAGGGATAATGAGCAGTTCTTC
many	TRBV11-2	TRBJ1-2	-	CASRGLGTSTNYGYTF	TGTGCCAGCAGGGGCTTGGGGACTTCTACTAACTATGGCTACACCTTC
few	TRBV18	TRBJ1-4	-	CASSPPSGAASNEKLFF	TGTGCCAGCTCACCACCGTCGGGCGCAGCGAGTAATGAAAAACTGTTTTTT
many	TRBV28	TRBJ2-5	-	CASTRDWQETQYF	TGTGCCAGCACCAGGGACTGGCAAGAGACCCAGTACTTC
-	TRBV7-9	TRBJ1-1	-	CASSFLSTDEAFF	TGTGCCAGCAGCTTTTTATCGACGGACGAAGCTTTCTTT
many	TRBV5-1	TRBJ2-7	TRBD2	CASSLVGGSDDEQYF	TGCGCCAGCAGCTTGGTTGGCGGGAGCGACGACGAGCAGTACTTC